The entry below gives a single T cell receptor (beta chain) sequence along with its context. Its target is not known. These data belong to a study of cytomegalovirus exposure and HLA in healthy donors. Across the study: Prior work identified roughly 120 million unique TCR beta sequences in about 179 million T cells. Of all 400 or so donors who were genotyped, about 84% belonged to the Caucasian-associated ancestry cluster. Study results and limitations: A prior analysis recorded that most TCR beta V segments were productive about 87% or about 30% of the time. It was 160 or so TCR beta chains that were listed as cytomegalovirus-associated.

CDR1 is SEHNR and CDR2 is FQNEAQ in the germline V gene (reference sequence). CDR3 size: 14 residues. V was pared by 10 bases and J by 0 bases, with 13 bases between. PCR used 60 Vbeta primers and 13 Jbeta primers. Only in-frame clones appear in the TCRdb table, and some are missing; sequencing was by immunoSEQ multiplex PCR. This sample has around 60,000 clones, with 80% found just once. This sequence originates from a male donor in good health and CMV-seronegative. Sample: PBMCs. V and J are TRBV7-9 and TRBJ2-1; D not certain. The CDR3 region is CATSKTSSYNEQFF. As DNA, the CDR3 is TGTGCCACCTCCAAAACGAGCTCCTACAATGAGCAGTTCTTC.